This entry is about one T cell receptor beta chain. Its target is unknown. This entry is derived from a study of shared clonotypes between healthy human individuals. The CDR3 loop spans 14 amino acids. CDR1 and CDR2 from the germline V gene are SGHKS and YYEKEE (reference sequence). Trimming removed 5 bases at V and 4 bases at J, with 14 bases between. Study observations and caveats: Rarefaction showed that sequencing of sorted subsets was incomplete (despite large depth). Memory subsets generally showed smaller estimated richness than naive subsets did.

The authors distributed each subset's genomic DNA evenly over several immunoSEQ plates. Repertoires were generated with immunoSEQ multiplex PCR, while TCRdb's copy carries only in-frame clones and drops some. The table has a few million clones, approximately 94% seen once. The chain joins TRBV5-5 to TRBJ2-3, with D possibly matching TRBD1 (5 bases). This receptor was taken from a man younger than 30 in good health. The sequencing sample was made of naive CD4+ T cells sorted from blood. Subset in this sample: CD45RA+ positively selected. The CDR3 loop is CASSAPQGPDTQYF. The CDR3 nucleotides are TGTGCCAGCAGTGCCCCCCAGGGCCCAGATACGCAGTATTTT.